The 21 T cell receptor beta chains presented below share a single source sample, sequenced in a study of OX40 agonist ivuxolimab in advanced cancers. Clones were read by immunoSEQ multiplex PCR, and TCRdb kept only the in-frame ones, dropping some. The sample carries tens of thousands of clones, about 85% recorded once. The input for sequencing was CD4+ or CD8+ T cells sorted from blood, taken in a trial of the OX40 agonist ivuxolimab. These receptors all come from an adult with an advanced solid tumor such as melanoma, head and neck, liver or kidney cancer.

This clone was observed a handful of times. This chain connects TRBV19 to TRBJ2-7; the match to TRBD1 covers 9 bases. V lost 5 bases and J lost 3; bases outside the gene matches: 8. The CDR3 is made up of 15 amino acids. CDR1 is LNHDA, CDR2 SQIVND, per germline (reference sequence). CDR3 amino acids: CASSVNPGQGYEQYF. CDR3 nucleotides: TGTGCCAGTAGTGTGAATCCGGGACAGGGCTACGAGCAGTACTTC. The variable domain in full, completed from reference TRBV19 and TRBJ2-7, reads DGGITQSPKYLFRKEGQNVTLSCEQNLNHDAMYWYRQDPGQGLRLIYYSQIVNDFQKGDIAEGYSVSREKKESFPLTVTSAQKNPTAFYLCASSVNPGQGYEQYFGPGTRLTVT.

This clone was picked up one time. The chain recombines TRBV6-6 with TRBJ2-7, with TRBD1 identical over 9 bases. This CDR3 spans 16 amino acids. Per the germline V gene, CDR1 is MNHNY and CDR2 is SVGAGI (reference sequence). Losses at the gene ends were 6 bases for V and 4 bases for J; bases not matched to a gene: 13. The CDR3 DNA reads TGTGCCAGCAGAGACAGGGTCGGGACAGGGAGATACGAGCAGTACTTC. Translating it yields CASRDRVGTGRYEQYF.

This clone has just a few counts. This rearrangement joins TRBV4-2 to TRBJ2-5, with TRBD2 identical over 8 bases. The CDR3 consists of 14 residues. V was clipped by 0 bases and J by 7 bases; unmatched bases: 4. The germline gives CDR1 LGHNA, CDR2 YNFKEQ. CDR3 in DNA: TGTGCCAGCAGCCAAGATGCCAGCGGGAGGACCCAGTACTTC. Translating it yields CASSQDASGRTQYF.

The chain links TRBV4-1 to TRBJ1-5; D is uncertain. Germline V gene lookup returns CDR1 MGHRA and CDR2 YSYEKL. The CDR3 extends over 18 amino acids. V was clipped by 1 base and J by 2 bases, with 18 bases between them. CDR3 loop: CASSQVVGAGWRNQPQHF. The CDR3 bases are TGCGCCAGCAGCCAAGTGGTGGGCGCAGGATGGCGCAATCAGCCCCAGCATTTT.

This chain links TRBV28 with TRBJ2-2; no definite D call. Trimming took 5 bases from V and 4 from J, leaving 14 bases between them. Germline V gene data show CDR1 as MDHEN and CDR2 as SYDVKM. The CDR3 is 15 amino acids. The DNA of the CDR3 is TGTGCCAGCAGTCCCTCACTCGCCTTCACCGGGGAGCTGTTTTTT. Its protein product is CASSPSLAFTGELFF.

The rearrangement joins TRBV7-8 to TRBJ2-7; no clear D. Germline assignment: CDR1 SGHVS and CDR2 FQNEAQ. V dropped 4 bases and J dropped 4 bases, with 5 bases sitting between them. CDR3 length: 11 amino acids. The CDR3 sequence: CASSSDYEQYF. CDR3 DNA sequence: TGTGCCAGCAGCTCAGATTACGAGCAGTACTTC.

The gene calls are TRBV4-3 and TRBJ2-7; TRBD2 matches at 9 bases. The CDR3 has 17 residues. V trimming: 0 bases; J trimming: 8 bases; junction bases outside the gene matches: 14. Germline assignment: CDR1 LGHNA and CDR2 YSLEER. DNA for the CDR3: TGCGCCAGCAGCCAAGATCGAGGTTATAGCGGGAGTCTCCAGCAGTACTTC. Translating gives CASSQDRGYSGSLQQYF.

J is TRBJ2-7 and V is TRBV21-1; the listed D gene, TRBD2, was not tested against the DNA. TRBV21-1 is a recognized pseudogene. The CDR3 runs to 15 residues. CDR3 loop: CASSLFGGPSYEQYF. Written as DNA, the CDR3 is TGTGCCAGCAGTCTTTTCGGGGGGCCCTCCTACGAGCAGTACTTC.

This chain connects TRBV28 to TRBJ1-2; a weak D match, TRBD1 (5 bases). This CDR3 has 16 amino acids. Germline V gene lookup returns CDR1 MDHEN and CDR2 SYDVKM. Trimming removed 8 bases from V and 0 bases from J, with 19 bases in between. CDR3 sequence (DNA): TGTGCCAGCGGGGGGGGGTCACCTACGGCTAACTATGGCTACACCTTC. The encoded protein is CASGGGSPTANYGYTF.

The chain joins TRBV5-1 to TRBJ2-5; no reliable D call. The V gene's germline CDR1 is SGHRS and CDR2 YFSETQ. V gave up 1 base and J gave up 5 bases, with 3 bases separating them. The CDR3 spans 11 residues. The CDR3 sequence is CASSLFETQYF. The CDR3 coding sequence is TGCGCCAGCAGCTTGTTTGAGACCCAGTACTTC.

This clone appeared a single time. V gene TRBV19 combines with J gene TRBJ2-1; 9 bases are a match to TRBD1. The V and J ends lost 9 bases and 6 bases, in that order; junction bases with no gene match: 3. Germline V gene sequence: CDR1 LNHDA, CDR2 SQIVND (reference sequence). The CDR3 has 12 amino acids. The DNA for the CDR3 is TGTGCCAGCCGACAGGGGGGCAATGAGCAGTTCTTC. Amino acids: CASRQGGNEQFF.

The chain is built from TRBV7-9 and TRBJ2-6; no clear D. Looked up from germline, CDR1 is SEHNR and CDR2 is FQNEAQ (reference sequence). V was pared by 11 bases and J by 0 bases, with 17 bases between. The CDR3 consists of 16 residues. CDR3 bases: TGTGCCCGCGACGAATCCCCCCTCTCTGGGGCCAACGTCCTGACTTTC. Its translation: CARDESPLSGANVLTF.

This sequence joins TRBV6-6 and TRBJ2-1, with 15 bases that match TRBD2. The CDR3 spans 16 residues. The germline V gene encodes CDR1 MNHNY and CDR2 SVGAGI (reference sequence). J gave up 6 bases and V 2 bases, and 2 bases lay outside the gene matches. The CDR3 coding sequence is TGTGCCAGCAGTTACAGGACTAGCGGGAGGGCCAATGAGCAGTTCTTC. This encodes CASSYRTSGRANEQFF.

The chain links TRBV28 to TRBJ2-5; D is uncertain. Germline values: CDR1 MDHEN, CDR2 SYDVKM. The V end was cut by 4 bases, the J end by 2 bases, with 11 bases between. This CDR3 has 14 residues. The chain's CDR3 is CASSSLDGQETQYF. The CDR3 nucleotides read TGTGCCAGCAGTTCGCTAGATGGACAAGAGACCCAGTACTTC.

CDR3 loop: CASSLGPDYEQYF. CDR3 nucleotide sequence: TGTGCCAGCAGCCTAGGTCCGGACTACGAGCAGTACTTC. The rearrangement links TRBV7-9 to TRBJ2-7; D call uncertain. This CDR3 has 13 amino acids. The V gene lost 5 bases and the J gene lost 3 bases, with 11 bases spanning the gap. The germline V gene has CDR1 SEHNR and CDR2 FQNEAQ (reference sequence).

V usage is TRBV7-2 and J usage is TRBJ2-3; maybe TRBD2 (5 bases). Germline lookup yields CDR1 SGHTA and CDR2 FQGNSA. Trimming stripped 5 bases from V and 1 base from J, with 13 bases between. CDR3 length: 15 residues. CDR3 region: CASSPLMGGTDTQYF. As DNA, the CDR3 is TGTGCCAGCAGCCCACTCATGGGAGGCACAGATACGCAGTATTTT. Supplemented by reference TRBV7-2 and TRBJ2-3, the full variable domain reads GAGVSQSPSNKVTEKGKDVELRCDPISGHTALYWYRQSLGQGLEFLIYFQGNSAPDKSGLPSDRFSAERTGGSVSTLTIQRTQQEDSAVYLCASSPLMGGTDTQYFGPGTRLTVL.

CDR3 region: CASSLERRGPSVYTF. The CDR3 DNA follows: TGTGCCAGCAGCTTAGAAAGGAGGGGCCCCTCGGTCTACACCTTC. The V call is TRBV7-8, the J call TRBJ1-2; perhaps TRBD1 as D (5 bases). Germline CDR1 SGHVS, CDR2 FQNEAQ. V gave up 1 base and J gave up 10 bases, with 19 bases separating them. The CDR3 is 15 residues long.

This sequence joins TRBV7-9 and TRBJ2-3, with TRBD1 matching over 8 bases. This CDR3 has 15 amino acids. Unmatched junction bases numbered 5, after V lost 5 bases and J lost 1 base. The V gene's germline CDR1 is SEHNR and CDR2 FQNEAQ (reference sequence). In DNA, the CDR3 is TGTGCCAGCAGCCGTACAGGGGGTCGCACAGATACGCAGTATTTT. The encoded protein is CASSRTGGRTDTQYF.

The chain has TRBV28 and TRBJ2-2; 9 nucleotides agree with TRBD1. Trimming took 8 bases from V and 5 from J; bases not matched to a gene: 9. Germline V gives CDR1 MDHEN, CDR2 SYDVKM. The CDR3 has 15 amino acids. CDR3 DNA sequence: TGTGCCAGCCGGTCGGGACAGGGAAATACCGGGGAGCTGTTTTTT. Amino acid sequence: CASRSGQGNTGELFF.

This chain joins TRBV18 and TRBJ1-4, with TRBD1 matching over 7 bases. Germline loops: CDR1 KGHSH, CDR2 LQKENI. V lost 6 bases to trimming and J lost 3 bases; unmatched junction nucleotides: 7. The length of the CDR3 is 15 residues. Here the CDR3 reads CASSQDRAANEKLFF. CDR3 nucleotide sequence: TGTGCCAGCTCCCAAGACAGGGCGGCTAATGAAAAACTGTTTTTT.

The chain is built from TRBV30 and TRBJ2-1; TRBD1 aligns across 7 bases. CDR3 length: 14 residues. The germline V gene encodes CDR1 GTSNPN and CDR2 SVGIG (reference sequence). The V gene end was trimmed by 4 bases and the J gene end by 7 bases; junction bases not matched to a gene: 10. Here the CDR3 reads CAWKSRGFMNEQFF. CDR3 coding DNA: TGTGCCTGGAAATCCAGGGGGTTTATGAATGAGCAGTTCTTC.